What follows describes a single T cell receptor beta chain. This entry comes from a study of OX40 agonist ivuxolimab in advanced cancers. The repertoire was sequenced with immunoSEQ multiplex PCR; TCRdb's copy has only in-frame clones and lacks some. Among 25,000 to 30,000 clones listed, about 77% were seen once. Germline V lookup: CDR1 KGHSH, CDR2 LQKENI. V shed 0 bases and J shed 7 bases, with 10 bases lying between them. The CDR3 length is 14 residues. The sequence derives from an adult with an advanced solid tumor such as melanoma, head and neck, liver or kidney cancer. The J gene is TRBJ1-3, the V gene TRBV18; D uncertain. Sequencing was performed on CD4+ or CD8+ T cells sorted from blood, taken in a trial of the OX40 agonist ivuxolimab. CDR3 sequence: CASSPPSRPNTIYF. The CDR3 nucleotides are TGTGCCAGCTCACCACCGTCCAGGCCGAACACCATATATTTT.